A single sample is the source of the 14 T cell receptor beta chains below, sequenced in a study of shared clonotypes between healthy human individuals. Naivety among CD8 cells was defined by CD45RO negativity and positive CCR7 selection, thereby excluding terminally differentiated effector memory CD45RA+ cells. Profiled with immunoSEQ multiplex PCR; TCRdb holds only in-frame clones, not every one. The sample has roughly 2,000,000 clones, around 93% seen once. The specimen was naive CD8+ T cells from PBMCs. The receptors shown here come from a man between 18 and 29 years old in good health. Some clones in this sample may be carry-over from other donors' samples.

The chain joins TRBV7-3 to TRBJ2-7; 7 nucleotides align to TRBD1. Germline V lookup: CDR1 SGHTA, CDR2 FQGTGA. CDR3 length: 13 amino acids. The trim removed 5 bases at V and 5 bases at J, leaving 6 bases unmatched. The DNA of the CDR3 is TGTGCCAGCAGCAATAGACAGGGCGACGAGCAGTACTTC. Protein product: CASSNRQGDEQYF. Filled out from reference TRBV7-3 and TRBJ2-7, the complete variable domain reads GAGVSQTPSNKVTEKGKYVELRCDPISGHTALYWYRQSLGQGPEFLIYFQGTGAADDSGLPNDRFFAVRPEGSVSTLKIQRTERGDSAVYLCASSNRQGDEQYFGPGTRLTVT.

The rearrangement links TRBV28 to TRBJ1-5, with 7 bases identical to TRBD1. Unmatched junction bases numbered 11, after V lost 3 bases and J lost 0 bases. The CDR3 consists of 18 residues. Germline CDR1 MDHEN, CDR2 SYDVKM. The chain's CDR3 is CASSLGGQDLYSNQPQHF. DNA of the CDR3: TGTGCCAGCAGTTTGGGCGGACAGGACCTTTATAGCAATCAGCCCCAGCATTTT. The variable domain in full, with the rest retrieved from reference TRBV28 and TRBJ1-5, is DVKVTQSSRYLVKRTGEKVFLECVQDMDHENMFWYRQDPGLGLRLIYFSYDVKMKEKGDIPEGYSVSREKKERFSLILESASTNQTSMYLCASSLGGQDLYSNQPQHFGDGTRLSIL.

In this sample, this clone turned up once. The gene calls are TRBV14 and TRBJ2-1, with 10 bases aligning to TRBD1. This CDR3 is 17 amino acids long. Germline CDR1 is SGHDN and CDR2 is FVKESK. Unmatched junction bases numbered 9, after V lost 0 bases and J lost 7 bases. CDR3: CASSQDPTGGPANEQFF. CDR3 coding DNA: TGTGCCAGCAGCCAAGATCCGACAGGGGGCCCCGCGAATGAGCAGTTCTTC.

V is TRBV7-8 and J is TRBJ2-1, with D unresolved. This CDR3 is built from 14 residues. CDR1 and CDR2 from the germline V gene are SGHVS and FQNEAQ. The V end lost 5 bases, the J end lost 6 bases, and 14 bases lay between the germline ends. The CDR3 protein is CASSPITMGNEQFF. CDR3 bases: TGTGCCAGCAGCCCGATTACTATGGGCAATGAGCAGTTCTTC.

The chain carries TRBV27 and TRBJ2-1; 10 nucleotides agree with TRBD1. Looked up from germline, CDR1 is MNHEY and CDR2 is SMNVEV (reference sequence). This CDR3 region has 12 residues. V shed 6 bases, J shed 10 bases, and the junction held 3 bases outside the gene matches. CDR3 DNA: TGTGCCAGCAGAAGGACAGGGGGAGAGCAGTTCTTC. Its translation is CASRRTGGEQFF.

This clone was seen only once. The identical CDR3 is also encoded by other nucleotide sequences in the sample. The CDR3 region is CASSPGQGREAFF. In DNA, the CDR3 is TGTGCCAGCAGCCCAGGACAGGGGCGTGAAGCTTTCTTT. V gene TRBV7-3 combines with J gene TRBJ1-1; 9 positions match TRBD1. This CDR3 is built from 13 residues. Germline V gives CDR1 SGHTA, CDR2 FQGTGA. The ends lost 5 bases at V and 7 bases at J; junction bases unmatched: 5. Full variable domain (missing parts from reference TRBV7-3 and TRBJ1-1): GAGVSQTPSNKVTEKGKYVELRCDPISGHTALYWYRQSLGQGPEFLIYFQGTGAADDSGLPNDRFFAVRPEGSVSTLKIQRTERGDSAVYLCASSPGQGREAFFGQGTRLTVV.

The rearrangement uses TRBV21-1 and TRBJ2-1; TRBD1 is the table's D call and was not checked against the DNA. TRBV21-1 is given as a pseudogene. This CDR3 contains 15 residues. The CDR3 loop reads CASSSGTGGFDEQFF. The CDR3 coding sequence is TGTGCCAGCAGCAGCGGGACAGGGGGCTTCGATGAGCAGTTCTTC.

Only a few counts were recorded for this clone. The gene calls are TRBV27 and TRBJ1-1; 8 bases fit TRBD1. The germline V gene encodes CDR1 MNHEY and CDR2 SMNVEV (reference sequence). This CDR3 spans 12 amino acids. The trim removed 6 bases at V and 3 bases at J, leaving 0 bases unmatched. The CDR3 region is CASRTGDTEAFF. CDR3 nucleotide sequence: TGTGCCAGCAGGACAGGGGACACTGAAGCTTTCTTT.

This clone appeared a single time. This chain joins TRBV10-2 and TRBJ1-5; perhaps TRBD1 as D (5 bases). The CDR3 sequence is 17 residues long. Deletions cut 3 bases from V and 0 bases from J, with 15 bases between. Germline V gene data show CDR1 as WSHSY and CDR2 as SAAADI. Written as DNA, the CDR3 is TGCGCCAGCAGTGATCCCTCCGGGGGACCTAGCAATCAGCCCCAGCATTTT. This codes for CASSDPSGGPSNQPQHF.

This chain links TRBV6-5 with TRBJ1-2, with D unclear. The V and J ends lost 2 bases and 0 bases respectively, with 4 bases between them. The germline CDR1 and CDR2 sequences are MNHEY and SVGAGI. The CDR3 extends over 13 amino acids. The CDR3: CASSYETNYGYTF. DNA of the CDR3: TGTGCCAGCAGTTACGAGACTAACTATGGCTACACCTTC.

The chain employs TRBV29-1 and TRBJ2-3; 16 bases are shared with TRBD2. This CDR3 region has 21 residues. V lost 1 base, J lost 4 bases, and 17 bases stayed unmatched. The germline CDR1 and CDR2 sequences are SQVTM and ANQGSEA. Here the CDR3 reads CSVEGPSIGTSGRVVPDTQYF. Written as DNA, the CDR3 is TGCAGCGTTGAAGGCCCGTCCATCGGGACTAGCGGGAGGGTAGTCCCAGATACGCAGTATTTT.

The rearrangement joins TRBV28 to TRBJ2-7; TRBD1 or TRBD2 may be the D gene (5 bases each). The V and J ends lost 6 bases and 4 bases respectively, with 16 bases between them. CDR1 MDHEN and CDR2 SYDVKM come from the germline V gene. This CDR3 is 14 amino acids long. The CDR3 DNA follows: TGTGCCAGCAGCTTTTGGGGCGGGCTTTACGAGCAGTACTTC. Protein: CASSFWGGLYEQYF.

The chain couples TRBV5-1 to TRBJ2-1; D is ambiguous. The V and J ends lost 0 bases and 8 bases respectively, with 9 bases between them. Germline V gene lookup returns CDR1 SGHRS and CDR2 YFSETQ. CDR3 length: 13 amino acids. The CDR3 loop reads CASSLAQAYEQFF. CDR3 in DNA: TGCGCCAGCAGCTTGGCTCAGGCTTATGAGCAGTTCTTC.

The chain uses TRBV7-9 and TRBJ2-5, with 11 bases that match TRBD1. V was pared by 5 bases and J by 6 bases, with 11 bases of the junction left unmatched. The CDR3 is 16 amino acids. Germline V lookup: CDR1 SEHNR, CDR2 FQNEAQ (reference sequence). CDR3 sequence (DNA): TGTGCCAGCAGCCCTCCCGGAGGACAGGGGGCGCAGACCCAGTACTTC. It translates to CASSPPGGQGAQTQYF.